This note documents a single TCR beta chain sequence. These data belong to a study of T cells in localized non-small cell lung cancer. Sequencing used immunoSEQ multiplex PCR; TCRdb keeps in-frame clones, though not all of them. The data contain some 1,800 clones, roughly a quarter of them singletons. The sample in question was normal lung tissue next to the tumor, obtained before any cancer treatment. The receptor's source is a male donor at least 60 years old with stage I lung adenocarcinoma.

The CDR3, as DNA: TGCGCCAGCAGGGCCCTGGAGGTAGGCAATGAGCAGTTCTTC. Translating gives CASRALEVGNEQFF. The genes are TRBV10-2 and TRBJ2-1; a weak D match, TRBD2 (5 bases). CDR3 length: 14 amino acids. V lost 6 bases, J lost 6 bases, and 15 bases lay in between. CDR1 WSHSY and CDR2 SAAADI come from the germline V gene.